The 29 T cell receptor beta chains below come from one sample, sequenced in a study of CD8 T cells in ankylosing spondylitis. TCRdb reprocessed the 5' RACE reads with MiXCR, giving one entry per CDR3 protein. The sample has more than 30,000 distinct CDR3 sequences, approximately 10% seen once; the top ten hold 20%. Material: synovial fluid, either unsorted or a sorted T cell fraction (not recorded which). Every receptor here comes from a male donor with ankylosing spondylitis.

The table lists this clonotype with a few counts. This rearrangement joins TRBV19 to TRBJ2-1; D may correspond to TRBD1 or TRBD2 (5 bases each). Looked up from germline, CDR1 is LNHDA and CDR2 is SQIVND (reference sequence). V was pared by 1 base and J by 6 bases, with 13 bases between. The CDR3 spans 15 residues. CDR3 residues: CASSIVVGALNEQFF. In nucleotides, the CDR3 is TGTGCCAGTAGTATAGTGGTCGGGGCCCTCAATGAGCAGTTCTTC.

This clonotype was detected ten times or more. This chain uses TRBV20-1 with TRBJ1-2, with 7 bases fitting TRBD1. The length of the CDR3 is 14 residues. V lost 0 bases and J lost 8; bases outside the gene matches: 9. CDR1 DFQATT and CDR2 SNEGSKA come from the germline V gene (reference sequence). The CDR3: CSARDLTGLSGYTF. CDR3 coding DNA: TGCAGTGCTAGAGATCTGACAGGGTTAAGCGGCTACACCTTC.

This clonotype was seen many times. The CDR3 region is CSARLAGVSTDTQYF. The CDR3 nucleotides are TGCAGTGCTAGACTAGCGGGAGTTAGCACAGATACGCAGTATTTT. The rearrangement uses TRBV20-1 and TRBJ2-3; TRBD2 aligns across 10 bases. The CDR3 runs 15 residues. Germline CDR1 DFQATT, CDR2 SNEGSKA (reference sequence). The V and J ends lost 2 bases and 0 bases, in that order; junction bases with no gene match: 2.

This clonotype was counted at least ten times. The chain carries TRBV7-9 and TRBJ2-2, with 7 bases lining up with TRBD1. Looked up from germline, CDR1 is SEHNR and CDR2 is FQNEAQ (reference sequence). Trimming cost V 1 base and J 4 bases; bases outside gene matches: 3. There are 15 residues in the CDR3. In nucleotides, the CDR3 is TGTGCCAGCAGCTTAGGACAGGGAAGCACCGGGGAGCTGTTTTTT. Translated, it gives CASSLGQGSTGELFF. Full variable domain (missing parts from reference TRBV7-9 and TRBJ2-2): DTGVSQNPRHKITKRGQNVTFRCDPISEHNRLYWYRQTLGQGPEFLTYFQNEAQLEKSRLLSDRFSAERPKGSFSTLEIQRTEQGDSAMYLCASSLGQGSTGELFFGEGSRLTVL.

This clonotype showed up many times. J is TRBJ1-5 and V is TRBV28; no definite D call. From germline, CDR1 is MDHEN and CDR2 SYDVKM. The CDR3 runs to 15 residues. Trimming pared 8 bases from V and 3 bases from J, leaving 17 bases between. The chain's CDR3 is CASAEEGILNQPQHF. In DNA form, the CDR3 reads TGTGCCAGCGCCGAAGAAGGGATTCTCAATCAGCCCCAGCATTTT.

At least ten counts were recorded for this clonotype. V gene TRBV19 combines with J gene TRBJ1-1; D call uncertain. The CDR3 runs to 13 residues. V lost 7 bases and J 1 base, leaving 10 bases between the germline ends. From germline, CDR1 is LNHDA and CDR2 SQIVND (reference sequence). CDR3 amino acids: CASTRTENTEAFF. CDR3 DNA sequence: TGTGCCAGTACCAGGACCGAGAACACTGAAGCTTTCTTT.

This sequence joins TRBV5-1 and TRBJ1-5; D remains ambiguous. There are 15 residues in the CDR3. Germline CDR1 SGHRS, CDR2 YFSETQ. The V end lost 2 bases, the J end lost 6 bases, and 15 bases lay between the germline ends. The CDR3 spells CASSFEDPGVQPQHF. CDR3 nucleotide sequence: TGCGCCAGCAGCTTCGAGGACCCCGGCGTTCAGCCCCAGCATTTT.

At least ten counts were recorded for this clonotype. CDR3 sequence: CASSDGQGADTQYF. The CDR3 DNA reads TGTGCCAGCAGTGACGGACAGGGGGCAGATACGCAGTATTTT. The gene calls are TRBV6-4 and TRBJ2-3; 10 bases match TRBD1. The V and J ends lost 2 bases and 4 bases, in that order; junction bases with no gene match: 0. CDR3 length: 14 amino acids. Germline assignment: CDR1 MRHNA and CDR2 SNTAGT.

This clonotype was counted between two and nine times. V and J are TRBV28 and TRBJ2-5, with a weak D call TRBD2 (6 bases). The CDR3 extends over 16 amino acids. Germline loops: CDR1 MDHEN, CDR2 SYDVKM. The CDR3 nucleotides are TGTGCTACCACGAGCCTAGCGCCCGAGGGGTTAGAGACCCAGTACTTC. Translating gives CATTSLAPEGLETQYF.

This clonotype has only a few counts. The chain employs TRBV12-3 or TRBV12-4 and TRBJ2-7, with 8 bases aligning to TRBD2. The CDR3 covers 13 residues. V shed 7 bases and J 6 bases; nucleotides not matched to a gene: 8. CDR3 sequence reads: CASKISGSVEQYF. The DNA for the CDR3 is TGTGCCAGCAAAATCAGCGGGAGTGTCGAGCAGTACTTC.

This clonotype was seen a handful of times. CDR3 bases: TGCAGTGCTAGGGGCAGGGAGGAAACTGGGGCCAACGTCCTGACTTTC. Protein sequence: CSARGREETGANVLTF. The chain carries TRBV20-1 and TRBJ2-6, with TRBD2 as a possible D gene (6 bases). Trimming took 3 bases from V and 2 from J, leaving 14 bases between them. This CDR3 has 16 amino acids. Germline V gene data show CDR1 as DFQATT and CDR2 as SNEGSKA (reference sequence).

The chain carries TRBV5-1 and TRBJ2-2; D is unclear. The CDR3 runs to 14 residues. Trimming took off 0 bases at V and 3 bases at J, with 6 bases between the two ends. In germline, CDR1 is SGHRS, CDR2 YFSETQ. In DNA, the CDR3 is TGCGCCAGCAGCTTGGCGTTGGACACCGGGGAGCTGTTTTTT. Its translation: CASSLALDTGELFF.

This clonotype was seen many times. The genes are TRBV12-3 or TRBV12-4 and TRBJ1-2, with 7 bases fitting TRBD1. The CDR3 consists of 14 residues. The V and J ends lost 1 base and 7 bases, in that order; junction bases with no gene match: 6. In DNA, the CDR3 is TGTGCCAGCAGTTTAGGACAGGGTGGTCTTGGCTACACCTTC. It encodes CASSLGQGGLGYTF.

This clonotype has just a few counts. The J gene is TRBJ1-4, the V gene TRBV19; TRBD1 might be the D (5 bases). Germline V gene lookup returns CDR1 LNHDA and CDR2 SQIVND (reference sequence). Trimming took off 6 bases at V and 4 bases at J, with 12 bases between the two ends. The CDR3 is made up of 14 amino acids. The CDR3 region has the DNA TGTGCCAGTAGCCTCGGGACGTTTAATGAAAAACTGTTTTTT. Translated, it gives CASSLGTFNEKLFF.

This clonotype is labeled as medium-sized. The DNA for the CDR3 is TGTGCCAGCAGCCATGACTATAATAGCAATCAGCCCCAGCATTTT. Translation: CASSHDYNSNQPQHF. The chain is built from TRBV3-1 and TRBJ1-5, with D uncertain. V shed 3 bases and J shed 0 bases, with 9 bases lying between them. The CDR3 sequence is 15 residues long. Germline CDR1 is LGHDT and CDR2 is YNNKEL (reference sequence).

This clonotype was found many times. The J gene is TRBJ1-2, the V gene TRBV2; D gene unclear. Trimming removed 3 bases at V and 4 bases at J, with 12 bases between. The CDR3 contains 14 residues. Germline V gene lookup returns CDR1 SNHLY and CDR2 FYNNEI. CDR3 in DNA: TGTGCCAGCAGTGACGCGTCGGGAGCCTATGGCTACACCTTC. Amino acid sequence: CASSDASGAYGYTF.

The rearrangement links TRBV5-6 to TRBJ2-5; TRBD2 might be the D (6 bases). V was cut by 6 bases and J by 4 bases, with 10 bases left in between. Germline CDR1 is SGHDT and CDR2 is YYEEEE. The CDR3 spans 12 residues. The CDR3 sequence: CASNHGGETQYF. DNA for the CDR3: TGTGCCAGCAATCACGGGGGAGAGACCCAGTACTTC. Full variable domain (remainder filled in from reference TRBV5-6 and TRBJ2-5): DAGVTQSPTHLIKTRGQQVTLRCSPKSGHDTVSWYQQALGQGPQFIFQYYEEEERQRGNFPDRFSGHQFPNYSSELNVNALLLGDSALYLCASNHGGETQYFGPGTRLLVL.

This clonotype was observed many times. This chain links TRBV4-1 with TRBJ2-2, with D unresolved. There are 14 residues in the CDR3. Germline CDR1 MGHRA, CDR2 YSYEKL. The V gene lost 4 bases and the J gene lost 3 bases, with 9 bases spanning the gap. The CDR3 loop reads CASSLRLDTGELFF. CDR3 bases: TGCGCCAGCAGCCTTCGACTGGACACCGGGGAGCTGTTTTTT.

The chain couples TRBV7-2 to TRBJ2-3; D may be TRBD1 (5 bases). CDR1 is SGHTA, CDR2 FQGNSA, per germline. The CDR3 spans 15 residues. The V end was cut by 6 bases, the J end by 1 base, with 14 bases between. The DNA for the CDR3 is TGTGCCAGCAGTCACAAGGACACAGGCACAGATACGCAGTATTTT. Its translation is CASSHKDTGTDTQYF.

This clonotype was observed a few times. The genes are TRBV27 and TRBJ2-2; 10 bases are a match to TRBD1. The V gene end was trimmed by 5 bases and the J gene end by 5 bases; junction bases not matched to a gene: 5. The CDR3 is 15 residues long. CDR1 is MNHEY and CDR2 is SMNVEV in the germline V gene (reference sequence). In DNA, the CDR3 is TGTGCCAGCAGTCCGGACAGGGGGGTTACCGGGGAGCTGTTTTTT. Residues: CASSPDRGVTGELFF.

There are many counts of this clonotype. V gene TRBV7-9 combines with J gene TRBJ2-7; D may correspond to TRBD1 or TRBD2 (5 bases each). CDR1 and CDR2 (germline): SEHNR, FQNEAQ (reference sequence). This CDR3 region has 16 residues. Trimming took off 1 base at V and 2 bases at J, with 15 bases between the two ends. This CDR3 is CASSLGLGPLAYEQYF. In DNA form, the CDR3 reads TGTGCCAGCAGCTTAGGCCTGGGACCTCTGGCCTACGAGCAGTACTTC.

This chain uses TRBV7-6 with TRBJ2-1; a weak D match, TRBD2 (5 bases). The CDR3 loop spans 16 amino acids. Germline V lookup: CDR1 SGHVS, CDR2 FNYEAQ. The V and J ends lost 5 bases and 5 bases respectively, with 19 bases between them. CDR3 in amino acids: CASSVMGIALHNEQFF. CDR3 in DNA: TGTGCCAGCAGCGTCATGGGGATAGCGCTGCACAATGAGCAGTTCTTC. The entire variable domain, with the rest obtained from reference TRBV7-6 and TRBJ2-1, is as follows: GAGVSQSPRYKVTKRGQDVALRCDPISGHVSLYWYRQALGQGPEFLTYFNYEAQQDKSGLPNDRFSAERPEGSISTLTIQRTEQRDSAMYRCASSVMGIALHNEQFFGPGTRLTVL.

Only a few counts were recorded for this clonotype. The V and J genes are TRBV10-3 and TRBJ2-1; 8 nucleotides align to TRBD2. CDR3 size: 15 residues. J gave up 3 bases and V 5 bases, and 6 bases lay outside the gene matches. Germline CDR1 and CDR2: ENHRY and SYGVKD. In nucleotides, the CDR3 is TGTGCCATCAGTCGGAGTAGCGGGATCTACAATGAGCAGTTCTTC. As protein: CAISRSSGIYNEQFF.

In this sample, this clonotype turned up many times. CDR3 nucleotides: TGTGCCAGCAGCTTAAGGTTTAGCGGAAGTCTACCAGGCTCCTACAATGAGCAGTTCTTC. It is translated as CASSLRFSGSLPGSYNEQFF. V and J are TRBV7-3 and TRBJ2-1; a possible D gene is TRBD2 (6 bases). In germline, CDR1 is SGHTA, CDR2 FQGTGA. There are 20 residues in the CDR3. Trimming cost V 1 base and J 0 bases, with 22 bases left between them.

This clonotype was found many times. The rearrangement uses TRBV7-9 and TRBJ2-3; a possible D gene is TRBD2 (7 bases). This CDR3 contains 15 residues. Deletions cut 7 bases from V and 7 bases from J, with 21 bases between. In germline, CDR1 is SEHNR, CDR2 FQNEAQ (reference sequence). DNA of the CDR3: TGTGCCAGCATCCAGAGGGGGGGAGGGTCGAATACGCAGTATTTT. Translating it yields CASIQRGGGSNTQYF.

This rearrangement joins TRBV6-1 to TRBJ2-1, with D perhaps matching TRBD2 (6 bases). Trimming removed 1 base at V and 10 bases at J, with 14 bases between. The CDR3 runs 14 residues. Germline-derived CDR1 and CDR2 are MNHNS and SASEGT. CDR3 nucleotide sequence: TGTGCCAGCAGTGAAGGGGCTAGCGAGGGCGAGCAGTTCTTC. Translating gives CASSEGASEGEQFF.

V usage is TRBV7-8 and J usage is TRBJ1-2; D is unclear. This CDR3 has 13 residues. Germline assignment: CDR1 SGHVS and CDR2 FQNEAQ. V was shortened by 0 bases and J by 5 bases, with 7 bases between the two germline ends. This chain's CDR3 is CASSLAEGYGYTF. The CDR3 region has the DNA TGTGCCAGCAGCTTAGCGGAAGGGTATGGCTACACCTTC.

This chain connects TRBV20-1 to TRBJ2-7; maybe TRBD2 (6 bases). This CDR3 comprises 14 residues. The germline V gene has CDR1 DFQATT and CDR2 SNEGSKA (reference sequence). V lost 6 bases, J lost 4 bases, and 19 bases lay in between. This CDR3 is CSAVRPSDYYEQYF. The CDR3 region has the DNA TGCAGTGCCGTACGACCTAGCGATTATTACGAGCAGTACTTC.

This clonotype was counted only a few times. V gene TRBV29-1 combines with J gene TRBJ1-4; the match to TRBD1 covers 8 bases. V trimming: 7 bases; J trimming: 6 bases; junction bases outside the gene matches: 4. This CDR3 comprises 12 residues. Germline V gene sequence: CDR1 SQVTM, CDR2 ANQGSEA. CDR3 sequence: CSGGQGDEKLFF. The DNA for the CDR3 is TGCAGCGGAGGACAGGGAGATGAAAAACTGTTTTTT.